The next 12 T cell receptor beta chains were all read from a single sample in a study of CD8+ T cells in alopecia areata. Extracted RNA was reverse transcribed, and the resulting cDNA served as sequencing template. The protocol was immunoSEQ multiplex PCR, while the TCRdb copy is restricted to in-frame clones and leaves out a portion. This sample carries about 150,000 clones, 50% to 65% of them seen once, and the ten largest clones take less than 20%. Treatment meaning: oral pan-JAK inhibitor, 5-10 mg twice daily. The material sequenced was CD8+ T cells sorted from blood, taken at week 4, from a patient treated with tofacitinib. Every receptor here comes from a human donor with alopecia areata.

The chain has TRBV4-3 and TRBJ2-2; D unresolved. Between the trimmed V and J ends, which lost 11 bases and 5 bases, there was a span of 15 bases. The CDR3 covers 13 residues. Germline loops: CDR1 LGHNA, CDR2 YSLEER. The CDR3 is CASRNLGTGELFF. The CDR3 nucleotides are TGCGCCTCGAGGAACTTAGGTACCGGGGAGCTGTTTTTT.

This clone has only a few counts. CDR3: CSARAEVEAFF. The CDR3 bases are TGCAGTGCTAGGGCGGAGGTAGAAGCTTTCTTT. The J gene is TRBJ1-1, the V gene TRBV20-1; D call uncertain. Germline-derived CDR1 and CDR2 are DFQATT and SNEGSKA (reference sequence). This CDR3 is 11 amino acids long. Trimming removed 3 bases from V and 8 bases from J, with 10 bases in between.

The genes are TRBV7-9 and TRBJ2-7; no definite D call. There are 12 residues in the CDR3. V lost 8 bases and J lost 2, with 10 bases in between. Germline assignment: CDR1 SEHNR and CDR2 FQNEAQ (reference sequence). The CDR3 DNA follows: TGTGCCAGCCTCCTACTTCCCTACGAGCAGTACTTC. Translation gives CASLLLPYEQYF.

The chain uses TRBV5-1 and TRBJ2-7; D gene uncertain. With 4 bases removed from V and 5 bases from J, the gap between germline ends came to 10 bases. Germline V CDR1 and CDR2: SGHRS, YFSETQ. The CDR3 covers 12 residues. The CDR3 coding sequence is TGCGCCAGCAGCCAAAGGCCCGACGAGCAGTACTTC. It yields the protein CASSQRPDEQYF.

The sample holds a few counts of this clone. The V and J genes are TRBV5-6 and TRBJ1-6, with D tentatively TRBD1 (6 bases). The CDR3 contains 15 residues. Trimming took off 4 bases at V and 8 bases at J, with 16 bases between the two ends. From germline, CDR1 is SGHDT and CDR2 YYEEEE. CDR3: CASSPFDRIDSPLHF. DNA for the CDR3: TGTGCCAGCAGCCCCTTCGACAGGATTGATTCACCCCTCCACTTT.

The V gene is TRBV5-1, the J gene TRBJ1-1; possible D gene TRBD1, 6 bases. Trimming pared 1 base from V and 0 bases from J, leaving 7 bases between. The V gene's germline CDR1 is SGHRS and CDR2 YFSETQ. The CDR3 sequence is 14 residues long. CDR3 protein: CASSLTGLNTEAFF. The CDR3 nucleotides read TGCGCCAGCAGCTTGACAGGGTTGAACACTGAAGCTTTCTTT.

This chain joins TRBV4-3 and TRBJ1-2; 7 bases agree with TRBD1. V dropped 3 bases and J dropped 7; count of bases not matched to a gene: 11. The CDR3 runs 15 residues. Germline lookup yields CDR1 LGHNA and CDR2 YSLEER. CDR3 nucleotide sequence: TGCGCCAGCAGCCATCCAAAGCCGACAGGGTTTGGCTACACCTTC. As protein: CASSHPKPTGFGYTF.

The rearrangement joins TRBV2 to TRBJ1-1; TRBD1 matches at 9 bases. The trim removed 9 bases at V and 1 base at J, leaving 3 bases unmatched. The CDR3 spans 13 residues. Germline V CDR1 and CDR2: SNHLY, FYNNEI. DNA for the CDR3: TGTGCCAGACAGGGGGCAGGGAACACTGAAGCTTTCTTT. It specifies CARQGAGNTEAFF.

The rearrangement links TRBV4-3 to TRBJ1-5; D gene uncertain. Germline CDR1 and CDR2: LGHNA and YSLEER. V shed 1 base and J shed 3 bases, with 4 bases lying between them. This CDR3 is 13 amino acids long. For the CDR3, the DNA is TGCGCCAGCAGCCAAGCCCCCAATCAGCCCCAGCATTTT. This codes for CASSQAPNQPQHF.

The chain links TRBV30 to TRBJ1-3, with TRBD1 as a possible D gene (5 bases). The CDR3 has 14 amino acids. Between the trimmed V and J ends, which lost 5 bases and 0 bases, there was a span of 11 bases. Germline lookup yields CDR1 GTSNPN and CDR2 SVGIG (reference sequence). This chain's CDR3 is CAWQGVGSGNTIYF. In nucleotides, the CDR3 is TGTGCCTGGCAAGGGGTGGGCTCTGGAAACACCATATATTTT.

This chain links TRBV30 with TRBJ2-3, with TRBD1 as a possible D gene (6 bases). This CDR3 has 15 amino acids. Germline V gives CDR1 GTSNPN, CDR2 SVGIG (reference sequence). The V gene lost 0 bases and the J gene lost 2 bases, with 12 bases spanning the gap. CDR3 protein: CAWSVLAGATDTQYF. The CDR3, as DNA: TGTGCCTGGAGTGTATTGGCAGGGGCCACAGATACGCAGTATTTT.

Note on this clone: The sample contains more than one DNA sequence encoding this CDR3. The chain links TRBV4-3 to TRBJ2-1; TRBD2 might be the D (5 bases). The CDR3 has 14 amino acids. From germline, CDR1 is LGHNA and CDR2 YSLEER. V gave up 1 base and J gave up 7 bases, with 11 bases separating them. CDR3 sequence (DNA): TGCGCCAGCAGCCAAGTCGAGGGTCGGAATGAGCAGTTCTTC. Translated, it gives CASSQVEGRNEQFF.